Listed below are T cell receptor beta chains from one sample, sequenced in a study of cytomegalovirus exposure and HLA in healthy donors. TCRdb keeps only in-frame clones here, not all; method: immunoSEQ multiplex PCR. In the table there are over 120,000 clones, around four fifths of which are singletons. What was sequenced was PBMCs. The receptor set was obtained from a female donor in good health and CMV-seronegative. CDR3s include the opening cysteine and the closing phenylalanine or tryptophan. The D gene is left open where the match is weak. Not all rows give a size; the values are once, few, many and, for expanded clones, a class.

size,V,D,J,CDR3,DNA
NA,TRBV7-6,TRBD1,TRBJ1-3,CASSLFPGQGDSGNTIYF,TGTGCCAGCAGCTTATTTCCGGGACAGGGGGACTCTGGAAACACCATATATTTT
NA,TRBV30,NA,TRBJ2-1,CAWNFGGAYNEQFF,TGTGCCTGGAATTTTGGGGGCGCCTACAATGAGCAGTTCTTC
NA,TRBV27,TRBD1,TRBJ2-3,CASSLRTGTQYF,TGTGCCAGCAGTTTGAGGACAGGTACGCAGTATTTT
NA,TRBV7-2,TRBD1,TRBJ1-1,CASSFRQGNTEAFF,TGTGCCAGCAGCTTTCGACAGGGAAACACTGAAGCTTTCTTT
NA,TRBV18,TRBD1,TRBJ2-5,CASSPSGGQETQYF,TGTGCCAGCTCACCATCAGGGGGCCAGGAGACCCAGTACTTC
NA,TRBV2,NA,TRBJ1-2,CASSDRGSYGYTF,TGTGCCAGCAGTGACAGGGGCTCCTATGGCTACACCTTC
NA,TRBV9,TRBD2,TRBJ2-1,CASSGASGRLGVEQFF,TGTGCCAGCAGCGGGGCTAGCGGGCGGCTCGGAGTTGAGCAGTTCTTC
NA,TRBV9,TRBD2,TRBJ2-7,CASSTLAGDTYEQYF,TGTGCCAGCAGCACCCTAGCGGGAGACACCTACGAGCAGTACTTC
NA,TRBV5-4,NA,TRBJ1-1,CASSFKAAERRSRPEAFF,TGTGCCAGCAGCTTTAAGGCGGCAGAGAGGAGATCTAGACCTGAAGCTTTCTTT
once,TRBV10-2,NA,TRBJ2-1,CASSDVISSEQFF,TGCGCCAGCAGTGATGTCATATCCAGTGAGCAGTTCTTC
NA,TRBV19,TRBD1,TRBJ1-5,CASIGTGTSNQPQHF,TGTGCCAGTATAGGGACAGGGACGAGCAATCAGCCCCAGCATTTT
NA,TRBV5-1,NA,TRBJ1-2,CASSLRRSGGGSGYTF,TGCGCCAGCAGCTTAAGAAGGTCTGGCGGGGGTAGTGGCTACACCTTC
NA,TRBV9,NA,TRBJ1-5,CASSVGHPDQPQHF,TGTGCCAGCAGCGTAGGACACCCCGATCAGCCCCAGCATTTT
NA,TRBV30,TRBD1,TRBJ1-5,CAWSVRGQGYQPQHF,TGTGCCTGGAGTGTACGGGGACAGGGGTATCAGCCCCAGCATTTT
NA,TRBV19,TRBD1,TRBJ2-5,CASSKGAPGETQYF,TGTGCCAGTAGTAAGGGGGCCCCAGGGGAGACCCAGTACTTC
NA,TRBV2,NA,TRBJ2-7,CASRDRGSGGRAVHYEQYF,TGTGCCAGCAGGGACAGGGGGTCTGGCGGGAGGGCCGTTCACTACGAGCAGTACTTC
NA,TRBV5-1,NA,TRBJ1-1,CASSLGRLNTEAFF,TGCGCCAGCAGCTTAGGCAGGTTGAACACTGAAGCTTTCTTT
NA,TRBV7-3,TRBD2,TRBJ2-1,CASSPGSGRVEQFF,TGTGCCAGCAGCCCAGGGAGCGGGAGGGTTGAGCAGTTCTTC
NA,TRBV30,NA,TRBJ2-5,CAWSGKVLGATETQYF,TGTGCCTGGAGTGGAAAGGTTTTAGGGGCGACGGAGACCCAGTACTTC
NA,TRBV29-1,TRBD1,TRBJ2-1,CSADRGSGSVQFF,TGCAGCGCCGACAGGGGAAGTGGTTCGGTGCAGTTCTTC
once,TRBV27,NA,TRBJ1-6,CASRPLGTGDNSPLHF,TGTGCCAGCAGGCCCCTCGGGACGGGAGATAATTCACCCCTCCACTTT
NA,TRBV28,NA,TRBJ1-5,CASSLTNQSQHF,TGTGCCAGCAGTTTAACTAATCAGTCCCAGCATTTT
NA,TRBV13,TRBD2,TRBJ2-1,CASVSGSGSGGEQFF,TGTGCCAGCGTCTCCGGGAGCGGGAGTGGAGGTGAGCAGTTCTTC
NA,TRBV27,NA,TRBJ2-7,CASSFSQGPYEQYF,TGTGCCAGCAGTTTTTCGCAGGGGCCCTACGAGCAGTACTTC
NA,TRBV5-6,TRBD2,TRBJ2-7,CASSPAGVLNGGQYF,TGTGCCAGCAGCCCCGCGGGGGTTCTCAATGGGGGGCAGTACTTC
NA,TRBV5-4,NA,TRBJ2-7,CASSLRQSSSYEQYF,TGTGCCAGCAGCCTGAGACAGTCTAGCTCCTACGAGCAGTACTTC
NA,TRBV7-9,NA,TRBJ2-1,CASSPIASSYNEQFF,TGTGCCAGCAGTCCCATTGCGAGCTCCTACAATGAGCAGTTCTTC
NA,TRBV5-4,TRBD2,TRBJ2-2,CASSRPSGGFTGELFF,TGTGCCAGCAGCCGTCCGAGCGGGGGATTTACCGGGGAGCTGTTTTTT
NA,TRBV4-2,NA,TRBJ2-1,CASSQDKGGYNEQFF,TGTGCCAGCAGCCAAGATAAGGGGGGGTACAATGAGCAGTTCTTC
NA,TRBV13,TRBD1,TRBJ1-1,CASSLTLTGDTEAFF,TGTGCCAGCAGCTTAACCCTAACAGGGGACACTGAAGCTTTCTTT
NA,TRBV6-1,TRBD1,TRBJ1-5,CASSDLNRGQPQHF,TGTGCCAGCAGTGACCTCAACAGGGGACAGCCCCAGCATTTT
NA,TRBV5-8,NA,TRBJ2-3,CASSPQRGTDTQYF,TGTGCCAGCAGCCCCCAGAGGGGCACAGATACGCAGTATTTT
NA,TRBV5-1,TRBD1,TRBJ2-7,CASSAGTGGYEQYF,TGCGCCAGCAGCGCCGGGACAGGGGGATACGAGCAGTACTTC
once,TRBV5-1,NA,TRBJ1-1,CASSLSGNGGTEAFF,TGCGCCAGCAGCTTGTCAGGGAACGGCGGCACTGAAGCTTTCTTT
NA,TRBV7-2,NA,TRBJ2-6,CASSSQGAGANVLTF,TGTGCCAGCAGCTCCCAAGGGGCTGGGGCCAACGTCCTGACTTTC
once,TRBV28,TRBD1,TRBJ1-5,CASSTDREAYSNQPQHF,TGTGCCAGCAGTACGGACAGGGAGGCCTATAGCAATCAGCCCCAGCATTTT
NA,TRBV7-9,NA,TRBJ2-5,CASSLAGGNIQETQYF,TGTGCCAGCAGCTTAGCGGGCGGGAACATCCAAGAGACCCAGTACTTC
NA,TRBV30,NA,TRBJ1-5,CAWSSRRTVNQPQHF,TGTGCCTGGAGTTCTAGGAGGACAGTTAATCAGCCCCAGCATTTT
NA,TRBV5-6,TRBD1,TRBJ1-2,CASSLVGQGNFRDGYTF,TGTGCCAGCAGCTTGGTGGGACAGGGGAACTTTAGGGATGGCTACACCTTC
NA,TRBV19,NA,TRBJ1-5,CASSDGRLGPYQPQHF,TGTGCCAGTAGTGACGGCCGCCTAGGCCCCTATCAGCCCCAGCATTTT
once,TRBV29-1,TRBD1,TRBJ2-3,CSVEALGGSDTQYF,TGCAGCGTTGAGGCCTTAGGGGGCTCAGATACGCAGTATTTT
NA,TRBV5-1,TRBD1,TRBJ1-1,CASSIGTANTEAFF,TGCGCCAGCAGCATAGGGACAGCGAACACTGAAGCTTTCTTT
few,TRBV14,TRBD1,TRBJ2-5,CASSQVGQGARETQYF,TGTGCCAGCAGCCAGGTCGGACAGGGGGCTCGGGAGACCCAGTACTTC
once,TRBV28,TRBD2,TRBJ2-7,CASSLFSRLAGDEQYF,TGTGCCAGCAGTTTATTTTCAAGACTAGCGGGAGACGAGCAGTACTTC
NA,TRBV7-9,NA,TRBJ2-7,CASSDFQGEQYF,TGTGCCAGCAGCGATTTCCAGGGCGAGCAGTACTTC
few,TRBV7-8,NA,TRBJ1-1,CASSLRSLGNTEAFF,TGTGCCAGCAGCTTACGATCTCTCGGGAACACTGAAGCTTTCTTT